The present TCR beta chain was sequenced within a study of monozygotic twins with inflammatory bowel disease. A 6-nucleotide sample barcode was carried by the UMIs, which template switching added. From the 5' RACE reads, TCRdb lists one entry per CDR3 protein and no DNA. This sample's table has about 350,000 distinct CDR3 sequences. Investigators pulled total RNA out of whole blood and did not sort T cells. This CDR3 is 14 amino acids long. CDR1 SGHRS and CDR2 YFSETQ come from the germline V gene. The source is a human donor with ulcerative colitis or Crohn's disease, or a healthy co-twin of an affected twin (not recorded which). The chain has TRBV5-1 and TRBJ1-1. Input material: blood. CDR3 amino acids: CASSLGVMNTEAFF.